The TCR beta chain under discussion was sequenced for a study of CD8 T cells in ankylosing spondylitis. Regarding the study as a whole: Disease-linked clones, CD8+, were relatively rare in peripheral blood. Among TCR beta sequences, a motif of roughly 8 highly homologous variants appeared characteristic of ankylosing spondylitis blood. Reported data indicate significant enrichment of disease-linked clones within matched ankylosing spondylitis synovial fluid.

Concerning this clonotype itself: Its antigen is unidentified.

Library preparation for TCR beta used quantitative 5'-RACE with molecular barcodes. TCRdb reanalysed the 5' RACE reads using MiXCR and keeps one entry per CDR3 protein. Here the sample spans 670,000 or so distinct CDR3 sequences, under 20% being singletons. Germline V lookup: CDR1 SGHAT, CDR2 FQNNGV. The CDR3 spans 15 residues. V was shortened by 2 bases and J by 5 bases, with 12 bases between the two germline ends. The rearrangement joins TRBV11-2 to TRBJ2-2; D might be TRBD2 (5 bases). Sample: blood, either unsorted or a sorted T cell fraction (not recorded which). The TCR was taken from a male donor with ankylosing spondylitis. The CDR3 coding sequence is TGTGCCAGCAGCTTATCCTCTACTAGAACCGGGGAGCTGTTTTTT. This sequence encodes CASSLSSTRTGELFF.